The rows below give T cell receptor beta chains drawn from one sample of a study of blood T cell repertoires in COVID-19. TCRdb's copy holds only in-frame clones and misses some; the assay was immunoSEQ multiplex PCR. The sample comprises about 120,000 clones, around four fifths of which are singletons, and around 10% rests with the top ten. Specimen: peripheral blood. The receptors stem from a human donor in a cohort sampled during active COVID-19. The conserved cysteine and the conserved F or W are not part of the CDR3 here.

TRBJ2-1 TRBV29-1 SVGRDRAYNEQF
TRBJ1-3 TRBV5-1 ASSSVGVSGNTIY
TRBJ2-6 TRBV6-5 ATGVGANVLT
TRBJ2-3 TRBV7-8 ASRRDTQTTDTQY
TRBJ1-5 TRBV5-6 ASSKGQGSQPQH
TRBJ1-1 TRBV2 ASSEGRGTEAF
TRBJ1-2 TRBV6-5 ASSLPQGADGYT
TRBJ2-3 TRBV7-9 ASSTAGFTDTQY
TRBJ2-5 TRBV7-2 ASSWNPGHTTQY
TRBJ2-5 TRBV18 ASSPLQGSETQY
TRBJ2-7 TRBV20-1 SARQGYEQY
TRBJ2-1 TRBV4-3 ASSQGLGGELYNEQF
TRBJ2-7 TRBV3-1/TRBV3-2 ASSQDGAQGDSSYEQY
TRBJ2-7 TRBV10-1 ASSGVNSYEQY
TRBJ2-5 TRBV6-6 ASSDRGRETQY
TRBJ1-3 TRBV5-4 ASSSQVSGNTIY
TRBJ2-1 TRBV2 ASSARGFIAEQF
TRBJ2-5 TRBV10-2 ATTGGPETQY
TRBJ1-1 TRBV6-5 ASSYGQVNTEAF
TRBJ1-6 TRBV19 ASSPGTENSPLH
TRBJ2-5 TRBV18 ASSPLAGGQETQY
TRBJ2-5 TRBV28 ASSSQTGGTPETQY
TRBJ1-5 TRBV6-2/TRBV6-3 ASSYSGGNQPQH
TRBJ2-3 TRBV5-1 ASSWAGGLSTDTQY
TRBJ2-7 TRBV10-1 ASSEEYRGGEQY
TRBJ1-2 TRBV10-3 AISESNWTGGGYT
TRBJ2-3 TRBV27 ASSPGRAGDTQY
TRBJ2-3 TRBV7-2 ASSLGLAGDSDTQY
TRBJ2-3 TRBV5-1 ASSRSGGTDTQY
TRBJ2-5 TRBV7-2 ASSSRLPGDHQETQY
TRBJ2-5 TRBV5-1 ASSRGGQQETQY
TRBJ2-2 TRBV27 ASSFSGTVLWAGELF
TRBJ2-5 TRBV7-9 ASSEGVLQETQY
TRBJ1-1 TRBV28 ASSSFRVTAF
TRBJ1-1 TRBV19 ASTRTGRGTEAF
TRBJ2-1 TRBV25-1 ASSEWGIDEQF
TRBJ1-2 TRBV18 ASSLQKAYGYT
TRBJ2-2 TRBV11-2 ASSLDSQRANTGELF
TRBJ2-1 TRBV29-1 SARSGTSGGQHYNEQF
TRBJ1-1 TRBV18 ASSRLYEAEAF
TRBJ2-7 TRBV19 ASTQGLGDEQY
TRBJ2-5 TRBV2 ASSGRLGQQETQY
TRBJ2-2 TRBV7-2 ASSRANTGELF
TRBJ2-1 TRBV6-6 ASSYGLAANEQF
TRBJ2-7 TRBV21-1 ASSKLPRHVSLPYEQY
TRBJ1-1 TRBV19 ASSLSQGNTEAF
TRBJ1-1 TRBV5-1 ASSPGGPGQATEAF
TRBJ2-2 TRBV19 ASTPRSGENTGELF
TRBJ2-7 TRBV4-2 ASSRNSLTSGGAYEQY
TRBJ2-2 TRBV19 ASSLNRAGELF
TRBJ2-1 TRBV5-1 ASSLGTSGGASSYNEQF
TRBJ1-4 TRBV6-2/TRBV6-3 ASSGRDTTGLF
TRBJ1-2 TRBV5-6 ASSLFMLAGYGYT
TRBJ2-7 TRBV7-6 ASSFLPHDSSYEQY
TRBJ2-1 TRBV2 ASKLTGMNNEQF